Following are 2 T cell receptor beta chains from one sample sequenced in a study of blood T cells in healthy people across ages. A J-beta primer mix and a sample-barcoded 5' primer were used in a second PCR of roughly 6 to 11 cycles. TCRdb recomputed calls from the 5' RACE reads with MiXCR, one row per CDR3 protein. This sample has around 650,000 distinct CDR3 sequences, with about 32% found just once. Sequenced material: blood. The receptors were gathered from a woman older than 75 in good health.

This clonotype came up many times. Here the CDR3 reads CAISESWQGLNYGYTF. The CDR3 nucleotides read TGTGCCATCAGTGAGTCGTGGCAGGGGCTTAACTATGGCTACACCTTC. The V call is TRBV10-3, the J call TRBJ1-2; TRBD1 might be the D (6 bases). CDR1 and CDR2 from the germline V gene are ENHRY and SYGVKD. This CDR3 comprises 16 residues. The ends were cut back, 0 bases at V and 1 base at J, with 12 bases in the middle.

This clonotype occurred many times. This chain connects TRBV5-1 to TRBJ1-2; D is perhaps TRBD1 (6 bases). The germline CDR1 and CDR2 sequences are SGHRS and YFSETQ. The CDR3 runs 15 residues. V dropped 3 bases and J dropped 0 bases, with 12 bases sitting between them. CDR3 protein: CASSSQGMANYGYTF. The DNA for the CDR3 is TGCGCCAGCAGCTCCCAGGGGATGGCTAACTATGGCTACACCTTC.